These 14 T cell receptor beta chains originate from one sample sequenced in a study of blood T cells in healthy people across ages. A second PCR, run for about 7 to 11 cycles, used a sample-barcoded 5' primer plus a J-beta primer mix. TCRdb independently ran MiXCR on the 5' RACE reads; one entry per CDR3 protein. The table records some 1.4 million distinct CDR3 sequences, 42% of them present only once. The sample consisted of blood. The receptors come from a woman younger than 30 in good health.

The rearrangement joins TRBV20-1 to TRBJ1-1; 8 bases fit TRBD1. J was trimmed by 8 bases and V by 3 bases; bases with no gene match: 5. The CDR3 runs to 12 residues. Germline loops: CDR1 DFQATT, CDR2 SNEGSKA (reference sequence). For the CDR3, the DNA is TGCAGTGCTAGGGAAAGGACAGGGGAAGCTTTCTTT. Translation gives CSARERTGEAFF.

The chain employs TRBV20-1 and TRBJ1-1; perhaps TRBD1 as D (5 bases). This CDR3 spans 15 amino acids. Deletions cut 3 bases from V and 3 bases from J, with 17 bases between. Germline values: CDR1 DFQATT, CDR2 SNEGSKA (reference sequence). CDR3 protein: CSARQFGGMDTEAFF. CDR3 in DNA: TGCAGTGCTAGGCAGTTTGGGGGAATGGACACTGAAGCTTTCTTT.

This clonotype was observed a few times. J is TRBJ1-2 and V is TRBV25-1; 7 bases match TRBD1. The CDR3 contains 14 residues. CDR1 and CDR2 from the germline V gene are MGHDK and SYGVNS. V shed 4 bases and J 4 bases; nucleotides not matched to a gene: 6. The CDR3 DNA reads as TGTGCCAGCAGTGTGGGACAGAGTATCTATGGCTACACCTTC. It encodes CASSVGQSIYGYTF.

This chain links TRBV7-2 with TRBJ2-3; the match to TRBD2 covers 10 bases. Germline CDR1 SGHTA, CDR2 FQGNSA. The length of the CDR3 is 18 residues. The junction had 9 bases not matched to a gene; V was cut back by 3 bases and J by 0 bases. CDR3 sequence (DNA): TGTGCCAGCAGCTTGGGGGTAGCGGGAGGCAAGAGCACAGATACGCAGTATTTT. Residues: CASSLGVAGGKSTDTQYF.

V and J are TRBV7-9 and TRBJ2-7; 11 bases are shared with TRBD2. This CDR3 spans 14 amino acids. Germline V gene data show CDR1 as SEHNR and CDR2 as FQNEAQ (reference sequence). Trimming took 1 base from V and 7 from J; bases not matched to a gene: 3. The DNA for the CDR3 is TGTGCCAGCAGCTTAGTACTAGCGGGAGCTGAGCAGTACTTC. This codes for CASSLVLAGAEQYF.

The rearrangement joins TRBV21-1 to TRBJ2-7; TRBD2 is the table's D call, not checked against the DNA. TRBV21-1 has pseudogene status. This CDR3 comprises 18 residues. CDR3 in DNA: TGTGCCAGCAGCAATGTAGGGATTCTAGCGGGAGCCTCGTACGAGCAGTACTTC. This encodes CASSNVGILAGASYEQYF.

This clonotype was seen repeatedly, ten times or more. The gene calls are TRBV9 and TRBJ2-1; D unresolved. The CDR3 sequence is 11 residues long. The V gene lost 3 bases and the J gene lost 6 bases, with 4 bases spanning the gap. Germline loops: CDR1 SGDLS, CDR2 YYNGEE. The CDR3 DNA sequence: TGTGCCAGCAGCGCCTCCAATGAGCAGTTCTTC. Translation: CASSASNEQFF.

The chain is built from TRBV5-1 and TRBJ2-1, with D possibly matching TRBD1 (7 bases). CDR3 length: 14 residues. Germline lookup yields CDR1 SGHRS and CDR2 YFSETQ. V shed 0 bases and J shed 8 bases, with 12 bases lying between them. CDR3 bases: TGCGCCAGCAGCTTGGGACTAGGGGGCTATGAGCAGTTCTTC. It is translated as CASSLGLGGYEQFF.

The chain links TRBV11-3 to TRBJ2-3; the D gene could be TRBD1 or TRBD2 (5 bases each). V shed 3 bases and J shed 2 bases, with 12 bases lying between them. Germline lookup yields CDR1 SGHNT and CDR2 YENEEA. This CDR3 is built from 15 residues. The CDR3 spells CASSFRGDPTDTQYF. For the CDR3, the DNA is TGTGCCAGCAGCTTTCGAGGGGACCCCACAGATACGCAGTATTTT.

The rearrangement joins TRBV3-1 to TRBJ2-1; TRBD2 matches 8 bases. The J call may be faulty, since TRBJ2-7 better matches the DNA end. From germline, CDR1 is LGHDT and CDR2 YNNKEL (reference sequence). This CDR3 is built from 17 residues. CDR3 nucleotides: TGTGCCAGCAGCCAGACCTATAGCGGGGCTACCTACAATGAGCAGTACTTC. Amino acid sequence: CASSQTYSGATYNEQYF.

The genes are TRBV20-1 and TRBJ2-1; D is unresolved. The CDR3 has 12 amino acids. V was pared by 4 bases and J by 4 bases, with 8 bases between. Germline CDR1 is DFQATT and CDR2 is SNEGSKA (reference sequence). The CDR3 sequence: CSAKSGYNEQFF. CDR3 DNA sequence: TGCAGTGCTAAGTCCGGTTACAATGAGCAGTTCTTC.

V gene TRBV6-1 combines with J gene TRBJ2-3; D assignment may be TRBD1 or TRBD2 (5 bases each). The germline V and J ends were trimmed by 7 bases and 14 bases, with 19 bases remaining between them. The CDR3 spans 12 residues. Germline assignment: CDR1 MNHNS and CDR2 SASEGT. The CDR3 protein is CASNFGTIWWYF. The DNA of the CDR3 is TGTGCCAGCAATTTCGGGACCATCTGGTGGTATTTT.

This clonotype was observed a handful of times. The chain recombines TRBV2 with TRBJ2-2; 9 nucleotides agree with TRBD1. Trimming cost V 5 bases and J 0 bases; bases outside gene matches: 1. Looked up from germline, CDR1 is SNHLY and CDR2 is FYNNEI. This CDR3 region has 15 residues. CDR3 DNA sequence: TGTGCCAGCAGTCGGACAGGGGCGAACACCGGGGAGCTGTTTTTT. Protein product: CASSRTGANTGELFF.

This clonotype has only a few counts. The rearrangement uses TRBV10-1 and TRBJ2-5; the D gene is possibly TRBD2 (6 bases). The CDR3 contains 16 residues. Looked up from germline, CDR1 is WNHNN and CDR2 is SYGVQD (reference sequence). The ends were cut back, 2 bases at V and 5 bases at J, with 18 bases in the middle. CDR3 nucleotide sequence: TGCGCCAGCAGTGAGGTAGAGGGGACTGTGGCTGAGACCCAGTACTTC. Its translation is CASSEVEGTVAETQYF.